The present T cell receptor beta chain was sequenced within a study of T cell responses to AZD1222 COVID-19 vaccine. Study observations and caveats: Only a handful of AZD1222 recipients were seropositive at baseline. White British donors predominated, females outnumbered males, and clonal diversity was possibly underestimated.

As for this clone: The antigen is undetermined.

V lost 6 bases to trimming and J lost 3 bases; unmatched junction nucleotides: 4. This CDR3 is 13 amino acids long. Germline V lookup: CDR1 LNHDA, CDR2 SQIVND (reference sequence). The protocol was immunoSEQ multiplex PCR, while the TCRdb copy is restricted to in-frame clones and leaves out a portion. The repertoire has 90,000 to 100,000 clones, 85% of them found once; the top ten carry about 4.5%. V is TRBV19 and J is TRBJ1-2; 7 nucleotides line up with TRBD1. This clonotype was obtained from an adult who received the AZD1222 COVID-19 vaccine. The sample in question was peripheral blood, obtained 28 days after the second AZD1222 dose. CDR3 nucleotides: TGTGCCAGTAGCGTGGGGACAGACTATGGCTACACCTTC. Protein: CASSVGTDYGYTF.